This T cell receptor beta chain derives from a study of shared clonotypes between healthy human individuals. Broader study findings: What naive subsets generally showed was a larger estimated richness than memory subsets showed.

On this clone: Antigen: not known.

Produced via immunoSEQ multiplex PCR; TCRdb's table is partial and in-frame only. The table shows a few hundred thousand clones, with around two thirds occurring only once. Sequencing used memory CD4+ T cells sorted from blood. Sample subset: CD45RA-negative fraction. The clonotype originates from a man aged 30 to 45 in good health.

CDR3 loop: CASNIAGANYEQYF. Written as DNA, the CDR3 is TGTGCCAGCAATATAGCGGGAGCCAACTACGAGCAGTACTTC. The chain combines TRBV28 with TRBJ2-7; 9 bases line up with TRBD2. Germline assignment: CDR1 MDHEN and CDR2 SYDVKM. The trim removed 7 bases at V and 3 bases at J, leaving 7 bases unmatched. The CDR3 contains 14 residues.